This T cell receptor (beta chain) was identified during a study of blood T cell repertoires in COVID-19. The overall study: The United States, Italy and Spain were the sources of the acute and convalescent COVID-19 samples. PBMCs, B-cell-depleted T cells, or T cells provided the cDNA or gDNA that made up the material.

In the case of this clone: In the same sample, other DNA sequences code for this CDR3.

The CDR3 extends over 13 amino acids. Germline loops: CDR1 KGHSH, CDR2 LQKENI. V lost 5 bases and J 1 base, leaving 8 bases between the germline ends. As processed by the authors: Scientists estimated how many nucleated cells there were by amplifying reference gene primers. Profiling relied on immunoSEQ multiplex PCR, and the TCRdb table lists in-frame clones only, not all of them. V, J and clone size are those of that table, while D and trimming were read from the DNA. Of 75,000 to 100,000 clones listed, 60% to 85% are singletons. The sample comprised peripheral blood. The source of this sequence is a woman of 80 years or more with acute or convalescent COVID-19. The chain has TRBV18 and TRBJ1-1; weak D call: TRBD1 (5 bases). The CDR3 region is CASSSGENTEAFF. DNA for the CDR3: TGTGCCAGCTCATCGGGGGAGAACACTGAAGCTTTCTTT.